This entry is about one T cell receptor (beta chain). Its antigen is as yet unknown. Libraries were prepared by immunoSEQ multiplex PCR; TCRdb keeps only in-frame clonotypes and omits some of them. The sample lists roughly 2 million clones, about 95% occurring once. These data come from a study of shared clonotypes between healthy human individuals. Broader study findings: Naive CD4 clonotypes overlapped across a handful of donors at roughly 5.1%.

The CDR3 spans 14 residues. With V trimmed by 5 bases and J by 10 bases, 7 bases remained unmatched. Germline CDR1 reads SGDLS; CDR2 reads YYNGEE. Positively selected for CCR7, the CD45RO-negative cells used as naive CD8 cells excluded terminally differentiated effector memory CD45RA+ cells. The rearrangement links TRBV9 to TRBJ2-1; 12 nucleotides match TRBD2. The source of this sequence is a man aged 18-30 years in good health. The material sequenced was naive CD8+ T cells sorted from blood. The CDR3 nucleotides read TGTGCCAGCAGAAAGACTAGCGGGAGCGACGAGCAGTTCTTC. Protein: CASRKTSGSDEQFF.